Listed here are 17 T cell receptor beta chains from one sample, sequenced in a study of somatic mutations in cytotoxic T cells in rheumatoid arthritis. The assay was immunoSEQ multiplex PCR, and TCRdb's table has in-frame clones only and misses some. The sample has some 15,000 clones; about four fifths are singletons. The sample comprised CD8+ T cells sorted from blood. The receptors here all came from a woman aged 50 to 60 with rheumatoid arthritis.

CDR3 DNA: TGTGCCAGCAGTTTATCTACGAACACTGAAGCTTTCTTT. Its translation is CASSLSTNTEAFF. The rearrangement links TRBV27 to TRBJ1-1, with D unclear. V was pared by 0 bases and J by 1 base, with 3 bases between. This CDR3 spans 13 amino acids. The germline V gene has CDR1 MNHEY and CDR2 SMNVEV (reference sequence).

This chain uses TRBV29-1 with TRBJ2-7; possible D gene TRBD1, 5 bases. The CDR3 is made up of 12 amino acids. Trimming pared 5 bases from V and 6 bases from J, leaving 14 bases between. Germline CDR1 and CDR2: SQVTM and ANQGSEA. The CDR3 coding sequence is TGCAGCGTTCATGGGGCAGCTGGCGAGCAGTACTTC. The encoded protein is CSVHGAAGEQYF.

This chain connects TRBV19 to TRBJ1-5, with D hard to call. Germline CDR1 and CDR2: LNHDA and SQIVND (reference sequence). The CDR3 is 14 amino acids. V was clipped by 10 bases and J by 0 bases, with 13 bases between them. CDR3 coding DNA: TGTGCCACCACCCAGCAGTATAGCAATCAGCCCCAGCATTTT. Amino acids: CATTQQYSNQPQHF. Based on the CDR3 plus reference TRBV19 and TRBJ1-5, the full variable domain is DGGITQSPKYLFRKEGQNVTLSCEQNLNHDAMYWYRQDPGQGLRLIYYSQIVNDFQKGDIAEGYSVSREKKESFPLTVTSAQKNPTAFYLCATTQQYSNQPQHFGDGTRLSIL.

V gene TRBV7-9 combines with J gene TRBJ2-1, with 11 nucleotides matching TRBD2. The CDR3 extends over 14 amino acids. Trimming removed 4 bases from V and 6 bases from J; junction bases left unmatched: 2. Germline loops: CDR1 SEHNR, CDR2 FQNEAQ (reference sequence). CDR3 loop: CASSYSGGVNEQFF. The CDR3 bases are TGTGCCAGCAGCTATAGCGGGGGGGTCAATGAGCAGTTCTTC.

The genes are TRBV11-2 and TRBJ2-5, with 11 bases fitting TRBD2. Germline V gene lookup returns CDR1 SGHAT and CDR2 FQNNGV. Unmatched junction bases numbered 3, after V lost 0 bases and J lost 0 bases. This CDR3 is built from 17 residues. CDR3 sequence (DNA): TGTGCCAGCAGCTTAGAAGGGACTAGCGGAAACCAAGAGACCCAGTACTTC. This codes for CASSLEGTSGNQETQYF.

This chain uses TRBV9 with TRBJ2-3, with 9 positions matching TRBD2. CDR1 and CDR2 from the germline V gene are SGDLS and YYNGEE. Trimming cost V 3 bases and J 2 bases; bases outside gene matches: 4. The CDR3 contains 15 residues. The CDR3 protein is CASSARLADTDTQYF. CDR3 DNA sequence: TGTGCCAGCAGCGCCCGACTAGCGGACACAGATACGCAGTATTTT.

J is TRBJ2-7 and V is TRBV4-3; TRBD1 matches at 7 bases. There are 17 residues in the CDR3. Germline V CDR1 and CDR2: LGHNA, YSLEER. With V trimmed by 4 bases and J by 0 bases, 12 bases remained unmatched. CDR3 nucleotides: TGCGCCAGCAGCCCGGACAGGATGGGGGAAAGCTCCTACGAGCAGTACTTC. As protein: CASSPDRMGESSYEQYF.

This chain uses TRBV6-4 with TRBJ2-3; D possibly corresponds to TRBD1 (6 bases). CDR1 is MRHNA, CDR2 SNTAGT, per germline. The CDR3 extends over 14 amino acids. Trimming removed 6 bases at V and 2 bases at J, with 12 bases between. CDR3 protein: CASRPDSFTDTQYF. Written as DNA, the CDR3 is TGTGCCAGCAGACCGGACAGTTTCACAGATACGCAGTATTTT.

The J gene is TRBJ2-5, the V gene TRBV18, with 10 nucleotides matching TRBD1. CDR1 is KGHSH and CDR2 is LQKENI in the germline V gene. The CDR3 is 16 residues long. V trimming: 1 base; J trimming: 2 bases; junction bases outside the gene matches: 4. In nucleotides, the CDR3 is TGTGCCAGCTCACCACGGGACAGGGGCCTTCAAGAGACCCAGTACTTC. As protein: CASSPRDRGLQETQYF.

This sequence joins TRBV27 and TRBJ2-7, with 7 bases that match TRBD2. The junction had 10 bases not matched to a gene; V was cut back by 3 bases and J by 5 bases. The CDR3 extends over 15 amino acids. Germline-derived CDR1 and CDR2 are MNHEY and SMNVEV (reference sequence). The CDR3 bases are TGTGCCAGCAGTTTGCAGGCTGGCGGGAGCAACGAGCAGTACTTC. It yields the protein CASSLQAGGSNEQYF.

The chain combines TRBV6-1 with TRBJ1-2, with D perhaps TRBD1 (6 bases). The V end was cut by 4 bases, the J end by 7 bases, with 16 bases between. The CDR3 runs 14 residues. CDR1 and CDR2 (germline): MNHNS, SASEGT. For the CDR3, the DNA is TGTGCCAGCAGTGCTGACAGGCCCGGGCCTGGCTACACCTTC. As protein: CASSADRPGPGYTF.

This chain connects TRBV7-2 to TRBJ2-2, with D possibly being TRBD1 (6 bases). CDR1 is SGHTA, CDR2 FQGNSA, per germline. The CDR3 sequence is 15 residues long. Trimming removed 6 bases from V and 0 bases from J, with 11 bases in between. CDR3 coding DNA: TGTGCCAGCAGAAACAGGGAGTCGAACACCGGGGAGCTGTTTTTT. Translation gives CASRNRESNTGELFF.

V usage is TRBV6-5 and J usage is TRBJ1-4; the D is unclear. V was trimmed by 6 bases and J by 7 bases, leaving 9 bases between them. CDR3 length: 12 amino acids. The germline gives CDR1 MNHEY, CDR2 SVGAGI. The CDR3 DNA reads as TGTGCCAGCAGCCCCGGGAGTGAAAAACTGTTTTTT. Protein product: CASSPGSEKLFF.

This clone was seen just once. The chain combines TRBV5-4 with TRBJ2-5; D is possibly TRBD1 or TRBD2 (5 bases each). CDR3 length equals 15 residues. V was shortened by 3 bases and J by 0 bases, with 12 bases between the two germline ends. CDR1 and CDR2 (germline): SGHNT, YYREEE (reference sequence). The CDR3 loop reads CASSYAGRDQETQYF. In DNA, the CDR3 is TGTGCCAGCAGCTATGCAGGGCGGGACCAAGAGACCCAGTACTTC.

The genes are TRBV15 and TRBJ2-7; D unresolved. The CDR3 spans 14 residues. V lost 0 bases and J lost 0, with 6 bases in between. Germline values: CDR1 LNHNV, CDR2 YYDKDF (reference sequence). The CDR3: CATSRDDTSYEQYF. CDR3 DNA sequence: TGTGCCACCAGCAGAGATGACACCTCCTACGAGCAGTACTTC.

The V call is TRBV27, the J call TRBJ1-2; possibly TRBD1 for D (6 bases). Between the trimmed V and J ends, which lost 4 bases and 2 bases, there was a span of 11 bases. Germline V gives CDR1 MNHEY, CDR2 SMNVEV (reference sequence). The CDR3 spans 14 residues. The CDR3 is CASSWGAGNYGYTF. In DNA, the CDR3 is TGTGCCAGCAGTTGGGGGGCAGGGAACTATGGCTACACCTTC.

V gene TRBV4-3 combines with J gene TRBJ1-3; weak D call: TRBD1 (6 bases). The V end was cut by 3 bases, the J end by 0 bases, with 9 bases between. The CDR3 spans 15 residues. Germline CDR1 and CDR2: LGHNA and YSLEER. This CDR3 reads CASSQGDNSGNTIYF. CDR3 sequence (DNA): TGCGCCAGCAGCCAGGGGGACAACTCTGGAAACACCATATATTTT.